This TCR beta chain came from a study of OX40 agonist ivuxolimab in advanced cancers. Turning to the study itself: Three patients got partial responses; one had hepatocellular carcinoma and two had cutaneous melanoma.

Some clones are missing from TCRdb's copy, which holds only in-frame ones; the method was immunoSEQ multiplex PCR. This sample carries about 100,000 clones, 90% of them seen once, and the ten largest clones take about 0.31%. On this clone itself: Its antigen remains unknown.

Study-wide findings and caveats: Both blood CD4+ and CD8+ T cells showed clonal growth by week 6 at 0.1 to 3.0 mg/kg.

Per the germline V gene, CDR1 is WSHSY and CDR2 is SAAADI. The CDR3 covers 13 residues. V was cut by 5 bases and J by 1 base, with 8 bases left in between. V and J are TRBV10-2 and TRBJ1-1; D might be TRBD1 (6 bases). The TCR sequence derives from an adult with an advanced solid tumor such as melanoma, head and neck, liver or kidney cancer. Sequences were derived from CD4+ or CD8+ T cells sorted from blood, sampled in a trial of the OX40 agonist ivuxolimab. CDR3 DNA sequence: TGCGCCAGCAGTTTACAGGGGAACACTGAAGCTTTCTTT. Translating gives CASSLQGNTEAFF.